Following are 3 T cell receptor beta chains from one sample sequenced in a study of blood T cell repertoires in COVID-19. Repertoires were generated with immunoSEQ multiplex PCR, while TCRdb's copy carries only in-frame clones and drops some. Of about 130,000 clones in the sample, approximately 88% were seen once. The material sequenced was peripheral blood. The receptors shown here come from a man aged 45-65 years with acute or convalescent COVID-19.

The gene calls are TRBV19 and TRBJ1-5; TRBD1 agrees at 8 bases. This CDR3 is built from 15 residues. Germline CDR1 reads LNHDA; CDR2 reads SQIVND (reference sequence). The V segment lost 6 bases and the J segment 3 bases; nucleotides outside the gene matches: 7. CDR3 loop: CASRDREGTNQPQHF. In DNA, the CDR3 is TGTGCCAGTAGGGACAGGGAAGGTACCAATCAGCCCCAGCATTTT.

The chain is built from TRBV28 and TRBJ2-1, with TRBD2 as a possible D gene (8 bases). Trimming stripped 7 bases from V and 3 bases from J, with 22 bases between. CDR3 length: 17 amino acids. The germline V gene has CDR1 MDHEN and CDR2 SYDVKM. The CDR3 sequence: CASTAQGSGSSYNEQFF. DNA for the CDR3: TGTGCCAGCACGGCACAGGGGAGCGGGAGTAGCTACAATGAGCAGTTCTTC. Drawing the rest from reference TRBV28 and TRBJ2-1, the complete variable domain is DVKVTQSSRYLVKRTGEKVFLECVQDMDHENMFWYRQDPGLGLRLIYFSYDVKMKEKGDIPEGYSVSREKKERFSLILESASTNQTSMYLCASTAQGSGSSYNEQFFGPGTRLTVL.

The V call is TRBV11-3, the J call TRBJ1-1; possible D gene TRBD1, 5 bases. Germline V gene data show CDR1 as SGHNT and CDR2 as YENEEA. There are 13 residues in the CDR3. Trimming left V 6 bases short and J 4 bases short, with 12 bases between. CDR3 nucleotide sequence: TGTGCCAGCAGTAACCCTGGGGCCACTGAAGCTTTCTTT. This gives the protein CASSNPGATEAFF.